Below are 18 T cell receptor beta chains sequenced from a single sample in a study of T cell responses to AZD1222 COVID-19 vaccine. TCRdb's table, derived via immunoSEQ multiplex PCR, lists solely in-frame clones and lacks some. Here the sample spans 86,000 or so clones, just over 90% being singletons. Specimen: peripheral blood, collected 28 days after the second AZD1222 dose. Receptors originate from an adult who received the AZD1222 COVID-19 vaccine.

This chain links TRBV30 with TRBJ2-7; TRBD1 is a possible D gene (6 bases). Trimming shortened V by 1 base and J by 4 bases, and 11 bases separated the two germline ends. This CDR3 has 13 residues. From germline, CDR1 is GTSNPN and CDR2 SVGIG (reference sequence). CDR3 bases: TGTGCCTGGAGTGACAGGGAATTTTACGAGCAGTACTTC. This encodes CAWSDREFYEQYF. The full variable domain, with the rest looked up from reference TRBV30 and TRBJ2-7, is SQTIHQWPATLVQPVGSPLSLECTVEGTSNPNLYWYRQAAGRGLQLLFYSVGIGQISSEVPQNLSASRPQDRQFILSSKKLLLSDSGFYLCAWSDREFYEQYFGPGTRLTVT.

The gene calls are TRBV7-9 and TRBJ2-7; D is ambiguous. CDR3 length: 13 residues. Germline values: CDR1 SEHNR, CDR2 FQNEAQ (reference sequence). V lost 0 bases, J lost 3 bases, and 6 bases lay in between. The CDR3 reads CASSLAQGYEQYF. CDR3 coding DNA: TGTGCCAGCAGCTTAGCCCAAGGCTACGAGCAGTACTTC.

This chain joins TRBV9 and TRBJ2-7; D possibly matches TRBD1 or TRBD2 (5 bases each). Deletions cut 4 bases from V and 2 bases from J, with 22 bases between. This CDR3 has 17 residues. Germline loops: CDR1 SGDLS, CDR2 YYNGEE. CDR3 nucleotide sequence: TGTGCCAGCAGCCCAGAACCCCACGGGGCCGTTCCCTACGAGCAGTACTTC. Amino acids: CASSPEPHGAVPYEQYF.

The chain combines TRBV6-1 with TRBJ2-7, with D unresolved. Trimming took 2 bases from V and 2 from J, leaving 7 bases between them. Germline V gene lookup returns CDR1 MNHNS and CDR2 SASEGT. This CDR3 comprises 13 residues. The chain's CDR3 is CASSEQTPYEQYF. In nucleotides, the CDR3 is TGTGCCAGCAGTGAACAGACACCCTACGAGCAGTACTTC.

The J gene is TRBJ1-1, the V gene TRBV5-1; the D is unclear. Trimming removed 0 bases at V and 3 bases at J, with 9 bases between. The CDR3 extends over 14 amino acids. Germline V CDR1 and CDR2: SGHRS, YFSETQ. The CDR3 here is CASSLARRDTEAFF. The CDR3 region has the DNA TGCGCCAGCAGCTTGGCCCGGAGGGACACTGAAGCTTTCTTT.

This rearrangement joins TRBV2 to TRBJ1-6, with TRBD1 as a possible D gene (5 bases). The germline V and J ends were trimmed by 7 bases and 4 bases, with 14 bases remaining between them. From germline, CDR1 is SNHLY and CDR2 FYNNEI. The CDR3 is 15 amino acids. CDR3 region: CASTRGGVYNSPLHF. CDR3 nucleotide sequence: TGTGCCAGCACCCGGGGGGGTGTTTATAATTCACCCCTCCACTTT.

The V gene is TRBV2, the J gene TRBJ1-3; no reliable D call. This CDR3 comprises 16 residues. The V gene's germline CDR1 is SNHLY and CDR2 FYNNEI. Trimming shortened V by 2 bases and J by 0 bases, and 11 bases separated the two germline ends. CDR3: CASSEFGTASGNTIYF. CDR3 in DNA: TGTGCCAGCAGTGAATTTGGAACAGCCTCTGGAAACACCATATATTTT.

Concerning this clone: Different DNA sequences within this sample yield the same CDR3. V usage is TRBV7-8 and J usage is TRBJ1-2; the match to TRBD1 covers 7 bases. The germline V gene encodes CDR1 SGHVS and CDR2 FQNEAQ. J lost 2 bases, V lost 1 base, and 1 base had no gene match. CDR3 size: 14 residues. The DNA for the CDR3 is TGTGCCAGCAGCTTAGGACAGGGAAACTATGGCTACACCTTC. It is translated as CASSLGQGNYGYTF.

The chain employs TRBV7-9 and TRBJ1-1, with D possibly being TRBD1 (5 bases). The CDR3 spans 15 residues. Germline CDR1 and CDR2: SEHNR and FQNEAQ (reference sequence). The V end was cut by 4 bases, the J end by 6 bases, with 18 bases between. The DNA of the CDR3 is TGTGCCAGCAGCTCCCTTGGGGCTAATTGGGCTGAAGCTTTCTTT. Protein sequence: CASSSLGANWAEAFF.

This clone was counted at least ten times. Other DNA sequences from this sample encode an identical CDR3 as well. The CDR3 DNA follows: TGTGCCAGCAGTAGACAGCAGAACACTGAAGCTTTCTTT. This codes for CASSRQQNTEAFF. V is TRBV2 and J is TRBJ1-1, with D maybe TRBD1 (5 bases). V was clipped by 5 bases and J by 1 base, with 8 bases between them. CDR3 length: 13 amino acids. The germline V gene has CDR1 SNHLY and CDR2 FYNNEI. The full variable domain, its missing parts supplied by reference TRBV2 and TRBJ1-1, is EPEVTQTPSHQVTQMGQEVILRCVPISNHLYFYWYRQILGQKVEFLVSFYNNEISEKSEIFDDQFSVERPDGSNFTLKIRSTKLEDSAMYFCASSRQQNTEAFFGQGTRLTVV.

CDR3 protein: CASSFDRFQPLHF. CDR3 bases: TGTGCCAGCAGTTTTGACAGGTTCCAACCCCTCCACTTT. The rearrangement uses TRBV12-3 or TRBV12-4 and TRBJ1-6; TRBD1 is a possible D gene (6 bases). The CDR3 loop spans 13 amino acids. V was trimmed by 3 bases and J by 12 bases, leaving 12 bases between them.

This chain joins TRBV19 and TRBJ1-2, with D perhaps TRBD1 (6 bases). CDR3 length: 17 amino acids. V lost 6 bases to trimming and J lost 0 bases, with 20 bases between them. Germline loops: CDR1 LNHDA, CDR2 SQIVND (reference sequence). This CDR3 is CASSRAFRDTANYGYTF. CDR3 coding DNA: TGTGCCAGTAGCAGAGCGTTCCGGGACACTGCTAACTATGGCTACACCTTC. The variable domain in full, with the rest retrieved from reference TRBV19 and TRBJ1-2, is DGGITQSPKYLFRKEGQNVTLSCEQNLNHDAMYWYRQDPGQGLRLIYYSQIVNDFQKGDIAEGYSVSREKKESFPLTVTSAQKNPTAFYLCASSRAFRDTANYGYTFGSGTRLTVV.

The chain is built from TRBV27 and TRBJ1-1, with unresolved D. Germline V lookup: CDR1 MNHEY, CDR2 SMNVEV (reference sequence). The V gene lost 2 bases and the J gene lost 5 bases, with 21 bases spanning the gap. The length of the CDR3 is 17 residues. CDR3 DNA: TGTGCCAGCAGTTTAAAGTCGCTCGGGAGGATGGGGACTGAAGCTTTCTTT. It translates to CASSLKSLGRMGTEAFF.

The rearrangement uses TRBV18 and TRBJ2-5; 8 positions agree with TRBD1. The CDR3 is made up of 16 amino acids. The V gene's germline CDR1 is KGHSH and CDR2 LQKENI. V was pared by 8 bases and J by 2 bases, with 13 bases of the junction left unmatched. The CDR3 nucleotides read TGTGCCAGCAAGCGGAGTCAGGGGGCCCGTCAAGAGACCCAGTACTTC. Its translation is CASKRSQGARQETQYF. Based on the CDR3 plus reference TRBV18 and TRBJ2-5, the full variable domain is NAGVMQNPRHLVRRRGQEARLRCSPMKGHSHVYWYRQLPEEGLKFMVYLQKENIIDESGMPKERFSAEFPKEGPSILRIQQVVRGDSAAYFCASKRSQGARQETQYFGPGTRLLVL.

The chain is built from TRBV6-1 and TRBJ1-5; D gene unclear. The germline V gene encodes CDR1 MNHNS and CDR2 SASEGT. This CDR3 is 16 amino acids long. Trimming removed 2 bases from V and 3 bases from J, with 14 bases in between. CDR3 bases: TGTGCCAGCAGTGAATTGATCCAGGTTTACAATCAGCCCCAGCATTTT. Translated: CASSELIQVYNQPQHF.

The chain employs TRBV6-6 and TRBJ2-7; TRBD1 aligns across 8 bases. J gave up 2 bases and V 6 bases, and 3 bases lay outside the gene matches. This CDR3 contains 13 residues. Germline assignment: CDR1 MNHNY and CDR2 SVGAGI (reference sequence). CDR3 in DNA: TGTGCCAGCAGCAGACAGGGGCCCTACGAGCAGTACTTC. It specifies CASSRQGPYEQYF.

The chain combines TRBV6-1 with TRBJ2-7; D may be TRBD2 (7 bases). The CDR3 length is 15 residues. Trimming cost V 2 bases and J 3 bases, with 14 bases left between them. CDR1 is MNHNS and CDR2 is SASEGT in the germline V gene. Here the CDR3 reads CASSERGGLFYEQYF. The CDR3 bases are TGTGCCAGCAGTGAAAGGGGGGGCCTTTTCTACGAGCAGTACTTC.

This rearrangement joins TRBV2 to TRBJ2-7; 9 bases match TRBD1. The germline gives CDR1 SNHLY, CDR2 FYNNEI. Germline trimming cut 2 bases from V and 12 bases from J; bases unmatched to any gene: 8. The length of the CDR3 is 13 residues. In DNA form, the CDR3 reads TGTGCCAGCAGTGAACTACACGGGACAGGGTTGTACTTC. Residues: CASSELHGTGLYF.